Below are 17 T cell receptor beta chains sequenced from a single sample in a study of T-cell memory formation after mild COVID-19 (dated by TCRdb to the early 2020s). The method behind the library was 5' RACE. Sequencing instrument: Illumina NovaSeq 6000. TCRdb ran its own pipeline on the public reads, namely fastp trimming at Q25 and MiXCR clone calling, and kept in-frame beta chains. CDR3 protein sequences are deduplicated, and each keeps its most common genes and DNA. This sample holds about 150,000 distinct CDR3 sequences; approximately 12% were observed only once. Approximately 3.3% of the sample belongs to the ten largest clones. Sequencing was carried out using PBMCs or a T cell subset sorted from them (not recorded which). The source of these receptors is a man between 18 and 29 years old who had mild COVID-19 (a few samples of this study predate the infection). The sample titles of this study are shuffled in the database, so cell type and time point are left out; the donor was told from shared clones.

Ten or more counts support this clonotype. The CDR3 sequence: CASSPGAAGANVLTF. CDR3 bases: TGCGCCAGCAGCCCAGGGGCTGCTGGGGCCAACGTCCTGACTTTC. The V gene is TRBV5-1, the J gene TRBJ2-6; a possible D gene is TRBD1 (6 bases). The V gene lost 4 bases and the J gene lost 2 bases, with 10 bases spanning the gap. The V gene's germline CDR1 is SGHRS and CDR2 YFSETQ. The CDR3 is 15 amino acids.

The genes are TRBV7-3 and TRBJ2-5, with no clear D. V lost 1 base to trimming and J lost 0 bases, with 12 bases between them. Per the germline V gene, CDR1 is SGHTA and CDR2 is FQGTGA. There are 16 residues in the CDR3. The CDR3 nucleotides read TGTGCCAGCAGCTTAAACGGGCCCGAGTACCAAGAGACCCAGTACTTC. Protein sequence: CASSLNGPEYQETQYF.

The rearrangement uses TRBV29-1 and TRBJ2-1; 14 nucleotides agree with TRBD2. Per germline, CDR1 SQVTM and CDR2 ANQGSEA. This CDR3 is built from 13 residues. The junction had 6 bases not matched to a gene; V was cut back by 7 bases and J by 10 bases. The CDR3 sequence is CSAGTSGGSEQFF. CDR3 coding DNA: TGCAGCGCCGGGACTAGCGGGGGTTCGGAGCAGTTCTTC.

This clonotype was detected many times. This chain links TRBV7-2 with TRBJ2-5; D unclear. This CDR3 is 12 amino acids long. Trimming cost V 5 bases and J 5 bases, with 9 bases left between them. Germline CDR1 is SGHTA and CDR2 is FQGNSA. CDR3 loop: CASSLVGETQYF. For the CDR3, the DNA is TGTGCCAGCAGCCTGGTGGGGGAGACCCAGTACTTC.

V is TRBV7-3 and J is TRBJ2-3; 9 bases align to TRBD2. This CDR3 has 15 residues. J lost 6 bases, V lost 1 base, and 5 bases had no gene match. The germline gives CDR1 SGHTA, CDR2 FQGTGA. The CDR3 DNA sequence: TGTGCCAGCAGCTTAAGGCTAGCGGGGCGTGATACGCAGTATTTT. This codes for CASSLRLAGRDTQYF.

This clonotype showed up many times. V is TRBV28 and J is TRBJ2-3; 8 bases are a match to TRBD2. Looked up from germline, CDR1 is MDHEN and CDR2 is SYDVKM. V trimming: 5 bases; J trimming: 4 bases; junction bases outside the gene matches: 8. The CDR3 length is 15 residues. Here the CDR3 reads CASSPGGAEADTQYF. The CDR3 DNA follows: TGTGCCAGCAGTCCCGGGGGGGCCGAGGCAGATACGCAGTATTTT.

This clonotype has just a few counts. V is TRBV2 and J is TRBJ2-5; 7 bases align to TRBD2. CDR3 length: 14 amino acids. CDR1 and CDR2 from the germline V gene are SNHLY and FYNNEI. V shed 8 bases and J 5 bases; nucleotides not matched to a gene: 11. The CDR3 bases are TGTGCCAGCCGAACGACTAGCTCGGTGGAGACCCAGTACTTC. Translating gives CASRTTSSVETQYF.

Many counts were recorded for this clonotype. This sequence joins TRBV7-2 and TRBJ2-2; tentatively, D is TRBD1 (6 bases). Germline V gives CDR1 SGHTA, CDR2 FQGNSA. The CDR3 runs to 15 residues. V was trimmed by 5 bases and J by 4 bases, leaving 14 bases between them. CDR3 in DNA: TGTGCCAGCAGCGCCCGACAGGCTATCACCGGGGAGCTGTTTTTT. Protein product: CASSARQAITGELFF. Complete variable domain (other parts from reference TRBV7-2 and TRBJ2-2): GAGVSQSPSNKVTEKGKDVELRCDPISGHTALYWYRQSLGQGLEFLIYFQGNSAPDKSGLPSDRFSAERTGGSVSTLTIQRTQQEDSAVYLCASSARQAITGELFFGEGSRLTVL.

This rearrangement joins TRBV5-1 to TRBJ2-3, with 8 bases aligning to TRBD1. V lost 2 bases to trimming and J lost 4 bases; unmatched junction nucleotides: 6. Germline loops: CDR1 SGHRS, CDR2 YFSETQ. This CDR3 region has 15 residues. CDR3 DNA sequence: TGCGCCAGCAGCTTCCCCGGGACAGGTTCAGATACGCAGTATTTT. This gives the protein CASSFPGTGSDTQYF. Full variable domain (missing parts from reference TRBV5-1 and TRBJ2-3): KAGVTQTPRYLIKTRGQQVTLSCSPISGHRSVSWYQQTPGQGLQFLFEYFSETQRNKGNFPGRFSGRQFSNSRSEMNVSTLELGDSALYLCASSFPGTGSDTQYFGPGTRLTVL.

For this clonotype: One end of the junction varies from germline; a read error may be responsible. The rearrangement links TRBV6-2 or TRBV6-3 to TRBJ1-2, with D unresolved. Germline CDR1 is MNHEY and CDR2 is SVGEGT. The CDR3 runs 14 residues. The CDR3 bases are TGTGCCAGCACCCGGCACGAGGTTAACAATGGCTACACCTTC. Its translation is CASTRHEVNNGYTF.

V usage is TRBV27 and J usage is TRBJ1-5, with TRBD1 as a possible D gene (5 bases). The germline V gene has CDR1 MNHEY and CDR2 SMNVEV (reference sequence). V was cut by 5 bases and J by 7 bases, with 18 bases left in between. This CDR3 comprises 15 residues. The CDR3 protein is CASSSEGLFRQPQHF. CDR3 in DNA: TGTGCCAGCAGTAGCGAGGGACTGTTTAGACAGCCCCAGCATTTT.

This clonotype was seen a few times. The rearrangement links TRBV7-2 to TRBJ2-3, with 7 bases matching TRBD2. The V and J ends lost 3 bases and 4 bases, in that order; junction bases with no gene match: 4. Germline V gene sequence: CDR1 SGHTA, CDR2 FQGNSA. The CDR3 has 14 amino acids. This chain's CDR3 is CASSFQRGADTQYF. CDR3 nucleotides: TGTGCCAGCAGCTTCCAGCGGGGAGCAGATACGCAGTATTTT.

This clonotype has a handful of counts. The chain combines TRBV28 with TRBJ1-5, with 7 bases aligning to TRBD1. After removal of 6 bases from V and 5 bases from J, the junction contained 16 bases not matched to a gene. Per the germline V gene, CDR1 is MDHEN and CDR2 is SYDVKM. CDR3 length: 17 amino acids. CDR3 protein: CASSPPRGRRIDQPQHF. The CDR3 DNA reads TGTGCCAGCAGCCCCCCGAGGGGGCGCCGTATCGATCAGCCCCAGCATTTT.

CDR3 sequence reads: CASSPTGSNTEAFF. Here the CDR3 DNA reads TGTGCCAGCAGCCCGACAGGGTCTAACACTGAAGCTTTCTTT. The V and J genes are TRBV7-9 and TRBJ1-1, with 7 bases aligning to TRBD1. Unmatched junction bases numbered 5, after V lost 5 bases and J lost 2 bases. This CDR3 region has 14 residues. Germline V CDR1 and CDR2: SEHNR, FQNEAQ (reference sequence).

This sequence joins TRBV3-1 and TRBJ2-7; TRBD2 agrees at 7 bases. The CDR3 runs to 14 residues. Germline CDR1 LGHDT, CDR2 YNNKEL (reference sequence). The J segment lost 3 bases and the V segment lost 1 base, leaving 3 bases of the junction unmatched. Written as DNA, the CDR3 is TGTGCCAGCAGCCAAGGCGGGAGCCGCTACGAGCAGTACGTC. Translation: CASSQGGSRYEQYV.

Only a few counts were recorded for this clonotype. The genes are TRBV10-3 and TRBJ2-3; perhaps D is TRBD1 or TRBD2 (6 bases each). The CDR3 length is 13 residues. V was clipped by 7 bases and J by 1 base, with 9 bases between them. CDR1 is ENHRY and CDR2 is SYGVKD in the germline V gene. CDR3 bases: TGTGCCATCACAAGGGGGGGCACAGATACGCAGTATTTT. Translating gives CAITRGGTDTQYF.

This clonotype was observed many times. V and J are TRBV5-1 and TRBJ2-2; 8 bases map to TRBD1. V lost 4 bases and J lost 4; bases outside the gene matches: 6. CDR1 SGHRS and CDR2 YFSETQ come from the germline V gene. The CDR3 runs to 15 residues. This CDR3 is CASSTDRGPTGELFF. The CDR3 nucleotides are TGCGCCAGCAGCACAGACAGGGGACCCACCGGGGAGCTGTTTTTT.